Included here is one T cell receptor beta chain sequence, with context. Self-reported history from a screening survey and questionnaire set each donor's cohort. This CDR3 has 16 amino acids. Trimming shortened V by 7 bases and J by 0 bases, and 17 bases separated the two germline ends. Germline V gives CDR1 ENHRY, CDR2 SYGVKD. This entry comes from a study of blood T cell repertoires in COVID-19. Study as a whole: The origin of the acute and convalescent COVID-19 samples was the United States, Italy and Spain. T cells, B-cell-depleted T cells, or PBMCs provided the cDNA or gDNA that served as material.

The repertoire was sequenced with immunoSEQ multiplex PCR; TCRdb's copy has only in-frame clones and lacks some. The sample shows roughly 430,000 clones, 70% to 90% of them seen only once. The receptor was derived from a woman under 30 who had been exposed to COVID-19. This chain uses TRBV10-3 with TRBJ2-3, with D tentatively TRBD2 (6 bases). Specimen: PBMCs or T cells enriched from blood (not recorded which). As DNA, the CDR3 is TGTGCCATCAACCCTAACCAAGCGGGTAGCACAGATACGCAGTATTTT. Translating gives CAINPNQAGSTDTQYF.